This TCR beta chain is from a study of T cells in Graves' hyperthyroidism and ophthalmopathy. Study outcomes and limitations: Also found in blood were most expanded thyroid clonotypes above 0.001.

In regard to this clonotype: No antigen is known for it.

Amplified regions were TCR beta CDR3 sequences from RNA transcripts. HTBI primers were the set used in a first-round RT-PCR of the TCR CDR3. TCRdb re-called the multiplex PCR reads through MiXCR, storing one row per CDR3 protein. The repertoire has about 480,000 distinct CDR3 sequences, approximately 23% of them found once; the top ten carry approximately 49%. The CDR3 has 15 amino acids. CDR1 GTSNPN and CDR2 SVGIG come from the germline V gene (reference sequence). V was trimmed by 1 base and J by 5 bases, leaving 17 bases between them. Sample: blood. The sequence came from a woman in her 70s with Graves' ophthalmopathy. The chain uses TRBV30 and TRBJ1-1; tentative D call: TRBD1 (6 bases). CDR3: CAWSALGQGHTEAFF. In DNA, the CDR3 is TGTGCCTGGAGTGCCCTTGGGCAGGGGCATACTGAAGCTTTCTTT.